The next 12 T cell receptor beta chains were all read from a single sample in a study of cytomegalovirus exposure and HLA in healthy donors. In the PCR, 60 Vbeta and 13 Jbeta primers were used. Sequenced by immunoSEQ multiplex PCR; TCRdb stores in-frame clones only, minus some. The data hold about 190,000 clones, with about 80% observed a single time. Sequencing was done on a sample of PBMCs. Receptors were obtained from a man aged 35 to 55 in good health and CMV-seropositive.

This clone was counted a single time. The chain couples TRBV2 to TRBJ2-7, with TRBD1 matching 9 bases. The CDR3 has 17 amino acids. The junction had 13 bases not matched to a gene; V was cut back by 2 bases and J by 5 bases. CDR1 is SNHLY and CDR2 is FYNNEI in the germline V gene. In DNA, the CDR3 is TGTGCCAGCAGTGAAACGGCCGGGACAGGGTTCGTCCACGAGCAGTACTTC. Protein sequence: CASSETAGTGFVHEQYF.

The genes are TRBV7-6 and TRBJ2-1; TRBD1 matches at 8 bases. The V segment lost 5 bases and the J segment 9 bases; nucleotides outside the gene matches: 9. Germline V lookup: CDR1 SGHVS, CDR2 FNYEAQ. The CDR3 contains 14 residues. This CDR3 reads CASSPQGAQLEQFF. The CDR3 DNA reads TGTGCCAGCAGCCCCCAGGGGGCGCAGCTTGAGCAGTTCTTC. Complete variable domain (other parts from reference TRBV7-6 and TRBJ2-1): GAGVSQSPRYKVTKRGQDVALRCDPISGHVSLYWYRQALGQGPEFLTYFNYEAQQDKSGLPNDRFSAERPEGSISTLTIQRTEQRDSAMYRCASSPQGAQLEQFFGPGTRLTVL.

The CDR3 spells CASSLRSGIFSSYNEQFF. In DNA, the CDR3 is TGTGCCAGCAGCTTAAGGAGCGGGATCTTTAGCTCCTACAATGAGCAGTTCTTC. The chain couples TRBV13 to TRBJ2-1; 7 positions match TRBD2. V lost 2 bases, J lost 0 bases, and 10 bases stayed unmatched. CDR3 size: 18 residues. The germline V gene encodes CDR1 PRHDT and CDR2 FYEKMQ (reference sequence).

This CDR3 is CASSDGTGHLEQYF. The CDR3 DNA follows: TGTGCCAGCAGCGATGGGACAGGCCACCTGGAGCAGTACTTC. V usage is TRBV7-3 and J usage is TRBJ2-7; 8 nucleotides match TRBD1. The CDR3 loop spans 14 amino acids. Germline CDR1 and CDR2: SGHTA and FQGTGA. V dropped 5 bases and J dropped 7; count of bases not matched to a gene: 10.

The genes are TRBV5-8 and TRBJ2-1; 9 bases match TRBD2. Germline trimming cut 6 bases from V and 0 bases from J; bases unmatched to any gene: 13. CDR1 SGHTS and CDR2 YDEGEE come from the germline V gene. The CDR3 totals 18 residues. The CDR3 region is CASTSWVSGRSSYNEQFF. CDR3 in DNA: TGTGCCAGCACCTCCTGGGTTAGCGGGAGAAGCTCCTACAATGAGCAGTTCTTC.

This chain uses TRBV2 with TRBJ2-5; D is unresolved. Germline CDR1 and CDR2: SNHLY and FYNNEI. There are 11 residues in the CDR3. V was shortened by 4 bases and J by 11 bases, with 11 bases between the two germline ends. The CDR3 reads CASSVYDEQYF. CDR3 DNA: TGTGCCAGCAGTGTGTACGATGAGCAGTACTTC.

This chain joins TRBV2 and TRBJ1-4; D is possibly TRBD1 (5 bases). V gave up 4 bases and J gave up 0 bases, with 12 bases separating them. The length of the CDR3 is 16 residues. Germline V gene lookup returns CDR1 SNHLY and CDR2 FYNNEI. The CDR3 sequence: CASSGGRAPTNEKLFF. As DNA, the CDR3 is TGTGCCAGCAGTGGGGGCAGGGCCCCAACTAATGAAAAACTGTTTTTT.

J is TRBJ2-7 and V is TRBV28; D is unresolved. V lost 3 bases to trimming and J lost 6 bases, with 3 bases between them. The CDR3 is 10 residues long. CDR1 and CDR2 from the germline V gene are MDHEN and SYDVKM. CDR3 DNA sequence: TGTGCCAGCAGTTTCGGCGAGCAGTACTTC. Protein sequence: CASSFGEQYF.

The chain joins TRBV7-8 to TRBJ1-4; 7 bases line up with TRBD1. The CDR3 spans 15 residues. In germline, CDR1 is SGHVS, CDR2 FQNEAQ. J lost 8 bases, V lost 5 bases, and 11 bases had no gene match. The CDR3 is CASSARTRGKEKLFF. The CDR3 nucleotides are TGTGCCAGCAGCGCCCGGACCAGGGGGAAGGAAAAACTGTTTTTT.

The rearrangement uses TRBV29-1 and TRBJ2-1; possible D gene TRBD2, 7 bases. The CDR3 contains 15 residues. Germline lookup yields CDR1 SQVTM and CDR2 ANQGSEA. Between the trimmed V and J ends, which lost 1 base and 4 bases, there was a span of 14 bases. The CDR3 here is CSVEGSGGKYNEQFF. CDR3 bases: TGCAGCGTTGAAGGGTCGGGGGGCAAATACAATGAGCAGTTCTTC.

The rearrangement uses TRBV6-1 and TRBJ2-7; 12 bases line up with TRBD1. Germline V gives CDR1 MNHNS, CDR2 SASEGT. There are 15 residues in the CDR3. V lost 5 bases to trimming and J lost 4 bases; unmatched junction nucleotides: 6. The CDR3 loop reads CASSKGTGGVYEQYF. CDR3 in DNA: TGTGCCAGCAGTAAGGGGACAGGGGGCGTGTACGAGCAGTACTTC.

This clone was seen only once. The chain joins TRBV29-1 to TRBJ1-2; no definite D call. CDR3 length: 15 residues. The germline gives CDR1 SQVTM, CDR2 ANQGSEA. V lost 3 bases and J lost 5, with 19 bases in between. This chain's CDR3 is CSVDEFRGRGYGYTF. In DNA form, the CDR3 reads TGCAGCGTTGACGAATTCCGGGGTAGAGGGTATGGCTACACCTTC.